A selection of T cell receptor beta chains follows, all from one sample in a study of monozygotic twins with inflammatory bowel disease. TCRdb re-called the 5' RACE reads; every CDR3 protein appears as one record, without DNA. Its table records some 400,000 distinct CDR3 sequences. Input material: blood. These receptors were taken from a human donor with ulcerative colitis or Crohn's disease, or a healthy co-twin of an affected twin (not recorded which). Each CDR3 is given with its conserved first and last residue. Fields, in order: CDR3 length, V gene, J gene, CDR3 protein.

16	TRBV7-7	TRBJ2-2	CASTPILGGETGELFF
15	TRBV29-1	TRBJ2-4	CSVDLGQGVTNIQYF
14	TRBV20-1	TRBJ1-2	CSARAPTGNDGYTF
13	TRBV7-9	TRBJ1-2	CASSRRGDYGYTF
15	TRBV12-3/TRBV12-4	TRBJ2-5	CASSFRTYGSETQYF
15	TRBV29-1	TRBJ1-4	CSAQSRTDTNEKLFF
14	TRBV5-4	TRBJ2-7	CASSLEHGSYEQYF
14	TRBV4-3	TRBJ1-4	CASSQRTEAEKLFF
18	TRBV20-1	TRBJ2-1	CSAVDRTSGISTYNEQFF
15	TRBV18	TRBJ2-5	CASSHLAGGSETQYF
14	TRBV12-5	TRBJ2-5	CASGFFGTGETQYF
15	TRBV5-5	TRBJ1-4	CASSLPGPRNEKLFF
15	TRBV6-1	TRBJ2-1	CASFSGASSYNEQFF
15	TRBV19	TRBJ1-1	CASSSPGTGNTEAFF
15	TRBV7-2	TRBJ2-1	CASSSTAYSYNEQFF
15	TRBV7-9	TRBJ2-6	CASSFKGSGANVLTF
16	TRBV10-3	TRBJ2-7	CATTTNPGQGIYEQYF
17	TRBV6-2/TRBV6-3	TRBJ1-2	CASSYPNRGQQNYGYTF
16	TRBV6-5	TRBJ2-5	CASSSLPRGLVETQYF
15	TRBV12-3/TRBV12-4	TRBJ1-1	CASSLSWGRYTEAFF
16	TRBV9	TRBJ2-1	CASSAPGLAVYNEQFF
12	TRBV7-6	TRBJ2-5	CASSQIFGAQYF
15	TRBV6-1	TRBJ2-1	CASIPTSADRNEQFF
13	TRBV5-1	TRBJ1-5	CASRDRDDQPQHF
15	TRBV24-1	TRBJ2-3	CATKRGDTATDTQYF
14	TRBV18	TRBJ2-3	CASSPLPSTDTQYF
12	TRBV5-1	TRBJ1-1	CASSLMPGEAFF
13	TRBV29-1	TRBJ2-5	CSAQSPSKGTQYF
14	TRBV5-1	TRBJ1-1	CASMGGGWGTEAFF
16	TRBV29-1	TRBJ1-2	CSVEDWGDDGNYGYTF
14	TRBV5-1	TRBJ1-1	CASSLGSINTEAFF
19	TRBV7-2	TRBJ2-5	CASSLARGLAGYTQETQYF
13	TRBV11-2	TRBJ1-1	CASSPDVKAEAFF
17	TRBV4-1	TRBJ1-1	CASSRAGTGESFTEAFF
14	TRBV27	TRBJ2-1	CANSWGGLYNEQFF
17	TRBV10-3	TRBJ2-1	CAISESEASGGLTEQFF
14	TRBV4-2	TRBJ2-5	CASSQDSGVETQYF
12	TRBV3-1	TRBJ2-5	CASSQGLETQYF
15	TRBV5-1	TRBJ2-1	CASSREAGEYNEQFF
15	TRBV9	TRBJ1-1	CASSPTHRGNTEAFF
15	TRBV5-4	TRBJ2-3	CASRPGTGMKDTQYF
13	TRBV12-3/TRBV12-4	TRBJ2-7	CASRVGTGDEQYF
13	TRBV28	TRBJ1-2	CASSSPANYGYTF
12	TRBV10-3	TRBJ2-5	CAIRTTGETQYF
15	TRBV10-3	TRBJ2-4	CAISESLETKNIQYF
14	TRBV12-3/TRBV12-4	TRBJ1-4	CASSFGTTNEKLFF
12	TRBV28	TRBJ1-2	CASSLERGGYTF
17	TRBV7-2	TRBJ2-4	CASSLSISWGDSNIQYF
16	TRBV15	TRBJ1-6	CATSRDGGSEWSPLHF
15	TRBV5-1	TRBJ1-5	CASSLGGDGNQPQHF